Below are 29 T cell receptor beta chains sequenced from a single sample in a study of blood T cell repertoires in COVID-19. Clones were read by immunoSEQ multiplex PCR, and TCRdb kept only the in-frame ones, dropping some. The sample includes about 160,000 clones, 70% to 85% of them seen just once. The sample consisted of peripheral blood. These receptors all come from a woman older than 75 with acute or convalescent COVID-19.

The chain is built from TRBV5-1 and TRBJ2-2; 9 nucleotides line up with TRBD2. V lost 2 bases and J lost 2; bases outside the gene matches: 7. CDR3 length: 17 residues. The germline V gene has CDR1 SGHRS and CDR2 YFSETQ. The CDR3 sequence: CASSFLAGGSNTGELFF. CDR3 DNA sequence: TGCGCCAGCAGCTTTTTGGCGGGAGGGTCCAACACCGGGGAGCTGTTTTTT.

To note about this clone: Distinct nucleotide sequences in the sample also encode this CDR3. The chain has TRBV27 and TRBJ1-5, with TRBD1 identical over 8 bases. The CDR3 length is 15 residues. V lost 3 bases and J lost 1; bases outside the gene matches: 2. CDR1 and CDR2 from the germline V gene are MNHEY and SMNVEV (reference sequence). As DNA, the CDR3 is TGTGCCAGCAGTTTGACAGGGGCGAGCAATCAGCCCCAGCATTTT. Translation: CASSLTGASNQPQHF.

The chain uses TRBV7-9 and TRBJ2-7, with D possibly matching TRBD2 (5 bases). The ends were cut back, 1 base at V and 6 bases at J, with 10 bases in the middle. CDR1 is SEHNR and CDR2 is FQNEAQ in the germline V gene (reference sequence). The CDR3 is 13 residues long. CDR3 coding DNA: TGTGCCAGCAGCTTAGGAGGGCCAGGCGAGCAGTACTTC. Translating it yields CASSLGGPGEQYF.

The chain couples TRBV19 to TRBJ1-4; TRBD1 matches at 9 bases. This CDR3 contains 14 residues. Per germline, CDR1 LNHDA and CDR2 SQIVND (reference sequence). V lost 6 bases, J lost 8 bases, and 7 bases stayed unmatched. In nucleotides, the CDR3 is TGTGCCAGTAGAGGGACAGGGAGAAACGAAAAACTGTTTTTT. Translation gives CASRGTGRNEKLFF. The variable domain in full, with the rest retrieved from reference TRBV19 and TRBJ1-4, is DGGITQSPKYLFRKEGQNVTLSCEQNLNHDAMYWYRQDPGQGLRLIYYSQIVNDFQKGDIAEGYSVSREKKESFPLTVTSAQKNPTAFYLCASRGTGRNEKLFFGSGTQLSVL.

V and J are TRBV10-3 and TRBJ2-7, with D possibly being TRBD1 (5 bases). Trimming cost V 7 bases and J 0 bases, with 13 bases left between them. This CDR3 is built from 14 residues. In germline, CDR1 is ENHRY, CDR2 SYGVKD. For the CDR3, the DNA is TGTGCCATCATGGTCCAGGGTAGCTCCTACGAGCAGTACTTC. This gives the protein CAIMVQGSSYEQYF.

The V call is TRBV29-1, the J call TRBJ1-1; possibly TRBD1 for D (5 bases). The CDR3 spans 13 residues. Per the germline V gene, CDR1 is SQVTM and CDR2 is ANQGSEA. The ends were cut back, 7 bases at V and 4 bases at J, with 16 bases in the middle. CDR3 sequence reads: CSAATAQGTEAFF. DNA of the CDR3: TGCAGCGCCGCGACAGCTCAGGGCACTGAAGCTTTCTTT.

The V and J genes are TRBV7-2 and TRBJ2-5; D is ambiguous. The germline CDR1 and CDR2 sequences are SGHTA and FQGNSA. V was shortened by 5 bases and J by 5 bases, with 12 bases between the two germline ends. The CDR3 is 13 amino acids. CDR3 DNA: TGTGCCAGCAGCCTAATGCTTCGGGAGACCCAGTACTTC. Encoded protein: CASSLMLRETQYF.

The gene calls are TRBV5-5 and TRBJ2-7; D may be TRBD2 (5 bases). The CDR3 is 14 residues long. Germline assignment: CDR1 SGHKS and CDR2 YYEKEE (reference sequence). V lost 4 bases, J lost 0 bases, and 11 bases lay in between. In nucleotides, the CDR3 is TGTGCCAGCAGCCCTCGGGAAGACTCCTACGAGCAGTACTTC. Protein: CASSPREDSYEQYF. Combining the CDR3 with reference TRBV5-5 and TRBJ2-7 gives the whole variable domain DAGVTQSPTHLIKTRGQQVTLRCSPISGHKSVSWYQQVLGQGPQFIFQYYEKEERGRGNFPDRFSARQFPNYSSELNVNALLLGDSALYLCASSPREDSYEQYFGPGTRLTVT.

This chain links TRBV5-1 with TRBJ2-5; TRBD2 matches at 7 bases. Trimming took 0 bases from V and 2 from J; bases not matched to a gene: 13. This CDR3 spans 18 amino acids. Germline V gene lookup returns CDR1 SGHRS and CDR2 YFSETQ. CDR3 DNA sequence: TGCGCCAGCAGCTTGGCCACTTTGGCTAGCGGAGTACAAGAGACCCAGTACTTC. It yields the protein CASSLATLASGVQETQYF.

The gene calls are TRBV12-3 or TRBV12-4 and TRBJ2-5, with D tentatively TRBD1 (6 bases). V gave up 3 bases and J gave up 4 bases, with 9 bases separating them. The CDR3 is 13 residues long. In DNA form, the CDR3 reads TGTGCCAGCAGTTTTGGCAGGGGAGAGACCCAGTACTTC. Its protein product is CASSFGRGETQYF.

The genes are TRBV7-2 and TRBJ2-2, with 12 bases matching TRBD2. The V gene end was trimmed by 3 bases and the J gene end by 5 bases; junction bases not matched to a gene: 1. Germline lookup yields CDR1 SGHTA and CDR2 FQGNSA. The length of the CDR3 is 15 residues. The CDR3: CASSFLAGGTGELFF. The CDR3 DNA sequence: TGTGCCAGCAGCTTCCTAGCGGGGGGGACCGGGGAGCTGTTTTTT.

The chain uses TRBV9 and TRBJ1-1, with 8 bases fitting TRBD1. Germline V lookup: CDR1 SGDLS, CDR2 YYNGEE. V was clipped by 4 bases and J by 7 bases; unmatched bases: 9. This CDR3 spans 14 amino acids. CDR3 residues: CASSPQTGAGEAFF. The DNA for the CDR3 is TGTGCCAGCAGCCCCCAGACAGGGGCCGGTGAAGCTTTCTTT.

The gene calls are TRBV6-4 and TRBJ1-2; maybe TRBD1 (5 bases). V lost 2 bases, J lost 6 bases, and 13 bases lay in between. The CDR3 is 14 residues long. CDR1 and CDR2 (germline): MRHNA, SNTAGT. The CDR3 loop reads CASSDAGGGNGYTF. Here the CDR3 DNA reads TGTGCCAGCAGTGACGCCGGGGGAGGGAATGGCTACACCTTC.

The genes are TRBV6-5 and TRBJ2-2; 8 bases are a match to TRBD2. The CDR3 is 14 amino acids. V trimming: 2 bases; J trimming: 7 bases; junction bases outside the gene matches: 3. Germline CDR1 MNHEY, CDR2 SVGAGI. The CDR3 region has the DNA TGTGCCAGCAGTTACGGGACTAGTAGCGGGGAGCTGTTTTTT. This translates into CASSYGTSSGELFF.

CDR3 sequence: CASKIGGEAFF. As DNA, the CDR3 is TGTGCCAGCAAAATAGGGGGTGAAGCTTTCTTT. V gene TRBV6-5 combines with J gene TRBJ1-1; tentatively, D is TRBD1 (6 bases). CDR3 length equals 11 residues. Germline values: CDR1 MNHEY, CDR2 SVGAGI. Trimming took off 7 bases at V and 7 bases at J, with 10 bases between the two ends.

The table lists this clone with a count of one. This chain connects TRBV5-1 to TRBJ1-4; D remains unclear. V was trimmed by 5 bases and J by 0 bases, leaving 11 bases between them. Germline loops: CDR1 SGHRS, CDR2 YFSETQ. The length of the CDR3 is 15 residues. The CDR3 here is CASRYSGTTNEKLFF. The CDR3 DNA reads as TGCGCCAGCAGGTATTCGGGGACAACTAATGAAAAACTGTTTTTT.

The J gene is TRBJ1-4, the V gene TRBV2, with D uncertain. The CDR3 consists of 18 residues. Germline V lookup: CDR1 SNHLY, CDR2 FYNNEI. The V gene lost 0 bases and the J gene lost 0 bases, with 14 bases spanning the gap. The CDR3 loop reads CASSEARSQVSTNEKLFF. Written as DNA, the CDR3 is TGTGCCAGCAGTGAAGCGAGATCGCAGGTTTCAACTAATGAAAAACTGTTTTTT.

The rearrangement joins TRBV29-1 to TRBJ1-2, with 7 bases fitting TRBD1. The CDR3 runs to 14 residues. J was trimmed by 2 bases and V by 5 bases; bases with no gene match: 8. The germline CDR1 and CDR2 sequences are SQVTM and ANQGSEA. The CDR3 DNA reads as TGCAGCGTTTCCGACAGGGATAACAACTATGGCTACACCTTC. It is translated as CSVSDRDNNYGYTF.

This clone appeared a single time. This chain links TRBV7-2 with TRBJ2-2; D remains unclear. The CDR3 is 15 amino acids. Trimming left V 3 bases short and J 0 bases short, with 8 bases between. Germline CDR1 is SGHTA and CDR2 is FQGNSA. CDR3 nucleotide sequence: TGTGCCAGCAGCTTGGGCACAGCGAACACCGGGGAGCTGTTTTTT. Translating gives CASSLGTANTGELFF. Complete variable domain (other parts from reference TRBV7-2 and TRBJ2-2): GAGVSQSPSNKVTEKGKDVELRCDPISGHTALYWYRQSLGQGLEFLIYFQGNSAPDKSGLPSDRFSAERTGGSVSTLTIQRTQQEDSAVYLCASSLGTANTGELFFGEGSRLTVL.

The chain employs TRBV27 and TRBJ2-1; 8 bases agree with TRBD2. Trimming took 6 bases from V and 0 from J; bases not matched to a gene: 7. This CDR3 comprises 16 residues. Germline values: CDR1 MNHEY, CDR2 SMNVEV (reference sequence). The CDR3 loop reads CASSPDSGSSYNEQFF. In nucleotides, the CDR3 is TGTGCCAGCAGCCCCGACAGCGGGAGCTCCTACAATGAGCAGTTCTTC.

The gene calls are TRBV19 and TRBJ1-1, with D possibly TRBD1 on 6 matching bases. Trimming took 6 bases from V and 2 from J, leaving 22 bases between them. CDR1 and CDR2 from the germline V gene are LNHDA and SQIVND (reference sequence). The CDR3 extends over 17 amino acids. CDR3 coding DNA: TGTGCCAGTAGCCTATCCACCGGGACAAGGGGAAACACTGAAGCTTTCTTT. Protein: CASSLSTGTRGNTEAFF.

The CDR3 DNA follows: TGTGCCAGCAGCCAAGTTCGTTCGGTAAATGAGCAGTTCTTC. It is translated as CASSQVRSVNEQFF. The chain employs TRBV3-1 (or the pseudogene TRBV3-2) and TRBJ2-1; the D is unclear. This CDR3 spans 14 amino acids. Germline V gene lookup returns CDR1 LGHDT and CDR2 YNNKEL (reference sequence). Trimming shortened V by 1 base and J by 7 bases, and 11 bases separated the two germline ends.

The V gene is TRBV19, the J gene TRBJ2-1, with 9 bases fitting TRBD2. This CDR3 region has 15 residues. V dropped 8 bases and J dropped 7; count of bases not matched to a gene: 12. The V gene's germline CDR1 is LNHDA and CDR2 SQIVND (reference sequence). The CDR3 coding sequence is TGTGCCAGTGGCATAGCGGGAGTAACGTCAAATGAGCAGTTCTTC. Translating gives CASGIAGVTSNEQFF.

The V and J genes are TRBV6-2 or TRBV6-3 and TRBJ2-1; D uncertain. There are 13 residues in the CDR3. V was trimmed by 0 bases and J by 6 bases, leaving 6 bases between them. Germline V gives CDR1 MNHEY, CDR2 SVGEGT. The CDR3 here is CASSYSWANEQFF. The CDR3 DNA follows: TGTGCCAGCAGTTACTCGTGGGCCAATGAGCAGTTCTTC.

In DNA form, the CDR3 reads TGTGCCAGCAGCTTCTGGCCAGGGGGCCATGGCTACACCTTC. Its protein is CASSFWPGGHGYTF. The chain is built from TRBV5-4 and TRBJ1-2; TRBD1 matches 8 bases. CDR1 is SGHNT, CDR2 YYREEE, per germline (reference sequence). The CDR3 sequence is 14 residues long. V shed 2 bases, J shed 6 bases, and the junction held 6 bases outside the gene matches.

The V gene is TRBV2, the J gene TRBJ2-2; 10 nucleotides match TRBD2. After removal of 3 bases from V and 9 bases from J, the junction contained 4 bases not matched to a gene. From germline, CDR1 is SNHLY and CDR2 FYNNEI. CDR3 length: 14 residues. The CDR3 nucleotides are TGTGCCAGCAGTGATATAGCGGGAGGCCGGGAGCTGTTTTTT. Its protein product is CASSDIAGGRELFF. Full variable domain (remainder filled in from reference TRBV2 and TRBJ2-2): EPEVTQTPSHQVTQMGQEVILRCVPISNHLYFYWYRQILGQKVEFLVSFYNNEISEKSEIFDDQFSVERPDGSNFTLKIRSTKLEDSAMYFCASSDIAGGRELFFGEGSRLTVL.

The chain links TRBV7-9 to TRBJ2-3, with TRBD2 identical over 8 bases. V lost 4 bases, J lost 6 bases, and 9 bases stayed unmatched. This CDR3 region has 15 residues. Germline lookup yields CDR1 SEHNR and CDR2 FQNEAQ (reference sequence). This chain's CDR3 is CASSYTLAGTDTQYF. CDR3 coding DNA: TGTGCCAGCAGCTATACCTTAGCGGGAACCGATACGCAGTATTTT.

This clone was seen only a few times. The genes are TRBV4-1 and TRBJ2-7; the D is unclear. This CDR3 has 15 amino acids. V was trimmed by 5 bases and J by 3 bases, leaving 17 bases between them. The germline gives CDR1 MGHRA, CDR2 YSYEKL. CDR3 in amino acids: CASSVSPSEFYEQYF. For the CDR3, the DNA is TGCGCCAGCAGCGTAAGCCCCTCCGAATTCTACGAGCAGTACTTC.

V and J are TRBV5-1 and TRBJ2-3; TRBD1 agrees at 7 bases. The germline V gene has CDR1 SGHRS and CDR2 YFSETQ. With V trimmed by 2 bases and J by 1 base, 1 base remained unmatched. The CDR3 runs 14 residues. CDR3: CASSLGTGTDTQYF. The CDR3 region has the DNA TGCGCCAGCAGCTTAGGGACAGGCACAGATACGCAGTATTTT.